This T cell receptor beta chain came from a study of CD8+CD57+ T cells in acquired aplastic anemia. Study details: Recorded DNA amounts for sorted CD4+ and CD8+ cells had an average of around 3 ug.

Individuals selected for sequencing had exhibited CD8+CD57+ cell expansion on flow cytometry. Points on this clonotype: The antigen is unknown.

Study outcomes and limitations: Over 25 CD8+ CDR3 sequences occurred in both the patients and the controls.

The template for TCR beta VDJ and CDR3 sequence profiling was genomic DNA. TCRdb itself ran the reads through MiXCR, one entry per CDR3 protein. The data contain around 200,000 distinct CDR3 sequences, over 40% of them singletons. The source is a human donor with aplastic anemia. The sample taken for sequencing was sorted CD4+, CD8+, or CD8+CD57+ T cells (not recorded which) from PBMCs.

The CDR3 DNA reads TGTGCCAGTAGTACCGCTAAGGGACGGCACTACGAGCAGTACTTC. This gives the protein CASSTAKGRHYEQYF. The V call is TRBV19, the J call TRBJ2-7; D is possibly TRBD1 or TRBD2 (5 bases each). Germline lookup yields CDR1 LNHDA and CDR2 SQIVND (reference sequence). The CDR3 length is 15 residues. The V end lost 4 bases, the J end lost 3 bases, and 16 bases lay between the germline ends.